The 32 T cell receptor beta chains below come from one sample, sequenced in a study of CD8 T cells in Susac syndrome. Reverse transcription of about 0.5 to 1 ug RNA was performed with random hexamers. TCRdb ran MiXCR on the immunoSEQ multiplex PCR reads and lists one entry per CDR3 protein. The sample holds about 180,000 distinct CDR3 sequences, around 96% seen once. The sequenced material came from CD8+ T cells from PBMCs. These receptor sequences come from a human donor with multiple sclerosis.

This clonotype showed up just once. The DNA of the CDR3 is TGTGCCAGCAGCTTTGCGGCGGGACAGAACTATGGCTACACCTTC. It codes for CASSFAAGQNYGYTF. This rearrangement joins TRBV7-9 to TRBJ1-2; 7 bases map to TRBD1. Looked up from germline, CDR1 is SEHNR and CDR2 is FQNEAQ (reference sequence). The CDR3 spans 15 residues. Losses at the gene ends were 3 bases for V and 2 bases for J; bases not matched to a gene: 6.

Written as DNA, the CDR3 is TGTGCCAGCAGTTTCGTGGGGGGGGTACTACGAGAGCAGTACTTC. Protein product: CASSFVGGVLREQYF. The chain is built from TRBV28 and TRBJ2-7, with TRBD2 identical over 7 bases. The V gene's germline CDR1 is MDHEN and CDR2 SYDVKM. Losses at the gene ends were 3 bases for V and 7 bases for J; bases not matched to a gene: 12. The length of the CDR3 is 15 residues. Full variable domain (rest looked up from reference TRBV28 and TRBJ2-7): DVKVTQSSRYLVKRTGEKVFLECVQDMDHENMFWYRQDPGLGLRLIYFSYDVKMKEKGDIPEGYSVSREKKERFSLILESASTNQTSMYLCASSFVGGVLREQYFGPGTRLTVT.

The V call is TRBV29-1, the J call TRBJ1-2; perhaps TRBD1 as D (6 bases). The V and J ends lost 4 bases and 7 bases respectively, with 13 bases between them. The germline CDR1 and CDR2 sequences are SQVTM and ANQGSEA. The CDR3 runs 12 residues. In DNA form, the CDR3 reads TGCAGCGTTGTAGGCGGGGGCTCTGGCTACACCTTC. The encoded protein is CSVVGGGSGYTF.

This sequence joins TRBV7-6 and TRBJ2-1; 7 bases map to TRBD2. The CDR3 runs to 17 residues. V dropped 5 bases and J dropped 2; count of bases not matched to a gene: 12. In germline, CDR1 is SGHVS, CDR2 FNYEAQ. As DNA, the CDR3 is TGTGCCAGCAGCCCTTACCGGGGGGACCAACCCTACAATGAGCAGTTCTTC. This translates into CASSPYRGDQPYNEQFF.

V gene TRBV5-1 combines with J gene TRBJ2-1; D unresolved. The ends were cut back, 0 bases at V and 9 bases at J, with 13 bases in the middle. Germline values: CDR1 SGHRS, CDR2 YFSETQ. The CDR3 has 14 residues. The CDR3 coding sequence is TGCGCCAGCAGCTTGGTCGGAGTGGGAAGTGAGCAGTTCTTC. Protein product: CASSLVGVGSEQFF.

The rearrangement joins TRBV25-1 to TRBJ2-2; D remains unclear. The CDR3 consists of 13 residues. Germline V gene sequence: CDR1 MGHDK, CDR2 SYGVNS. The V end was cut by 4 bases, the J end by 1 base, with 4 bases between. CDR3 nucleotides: TGTGCCAGCAGTGTAGAGAACACCGGGGAGCTGTTTTTT. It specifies CASSVENTGELFF.

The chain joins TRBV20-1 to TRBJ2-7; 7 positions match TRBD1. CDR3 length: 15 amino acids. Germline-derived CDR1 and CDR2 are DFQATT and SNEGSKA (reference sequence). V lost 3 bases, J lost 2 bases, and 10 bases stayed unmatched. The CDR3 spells CSASESTGYPYEQYF. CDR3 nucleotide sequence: TGCAGTGCTAGTGAATCGACAGGGTACCCCTACGAGCAGTACTTC.

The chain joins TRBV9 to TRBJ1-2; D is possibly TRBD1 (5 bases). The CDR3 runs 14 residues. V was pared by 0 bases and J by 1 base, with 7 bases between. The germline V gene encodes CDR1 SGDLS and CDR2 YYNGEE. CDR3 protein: CASSVGGINYGYTF. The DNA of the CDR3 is TGTGCCAGCAGCGTAGGGGGGATTAACTATGGCTACACCTTC. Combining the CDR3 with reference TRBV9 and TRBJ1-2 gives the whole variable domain DSGVTQTPKHLITATGQRVTLRCSPRSGDLSVYWYQQSLDQGLQFLIQYYNGEERAKGNILERFSAQQFPDLHSELNLSSLELGDSALYFCASSVGGINYGYTFGSGTRLTVV.

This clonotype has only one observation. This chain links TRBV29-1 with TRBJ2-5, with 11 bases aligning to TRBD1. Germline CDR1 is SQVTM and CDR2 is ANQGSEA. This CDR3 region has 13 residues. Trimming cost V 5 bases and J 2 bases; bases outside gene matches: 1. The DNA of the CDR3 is TGCAGCGTTTGGGACAGGGGGCAAGAGACCCAGTACTTC. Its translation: CSVWDRGQETQYF.

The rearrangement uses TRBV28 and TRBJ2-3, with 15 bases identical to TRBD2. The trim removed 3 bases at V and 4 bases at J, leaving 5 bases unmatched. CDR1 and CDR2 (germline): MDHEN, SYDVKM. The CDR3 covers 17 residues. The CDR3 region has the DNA TGTGCCAGCAGTTTTCCCGGACTAGCGGGAGGGCCAGATACGCAGTATTTT. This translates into CASSFPGLAGGPDTQYF.

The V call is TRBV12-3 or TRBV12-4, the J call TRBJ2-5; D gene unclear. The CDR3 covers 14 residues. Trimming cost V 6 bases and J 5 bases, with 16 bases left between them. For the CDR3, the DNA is TGTGCCAGCAGGTCACGCCGACTGGTGGAGACCCAGTACTTC. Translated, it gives CASRSRRLVETQYF.

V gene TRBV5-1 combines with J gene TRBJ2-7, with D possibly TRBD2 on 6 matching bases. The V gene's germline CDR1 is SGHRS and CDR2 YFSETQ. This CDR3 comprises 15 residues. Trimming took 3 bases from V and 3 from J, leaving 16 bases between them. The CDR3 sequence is CASSSSIWGVYEQYF. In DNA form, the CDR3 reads TGCGCCAGCAGCTCTTCAATATGGGGGGTCTACGAGCAGTACTTC.

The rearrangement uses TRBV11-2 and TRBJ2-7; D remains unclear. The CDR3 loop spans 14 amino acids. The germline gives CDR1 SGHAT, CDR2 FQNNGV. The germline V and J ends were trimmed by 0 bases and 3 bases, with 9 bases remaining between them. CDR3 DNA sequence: TGTGCCAGCAGCTTAGATGGATTCCTCTACGAGCAGTACTTC. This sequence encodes CASSLDGFLYEQYF.

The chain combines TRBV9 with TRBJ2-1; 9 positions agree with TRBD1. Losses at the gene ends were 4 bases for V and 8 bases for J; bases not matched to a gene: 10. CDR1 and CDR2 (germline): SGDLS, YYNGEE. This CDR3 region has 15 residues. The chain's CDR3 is CASSSGTGPVDEQFF. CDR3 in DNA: TGTGCCAGCAGCTCCGGGACAGGGCCGGTGGATGAGCAGTTCTTC.

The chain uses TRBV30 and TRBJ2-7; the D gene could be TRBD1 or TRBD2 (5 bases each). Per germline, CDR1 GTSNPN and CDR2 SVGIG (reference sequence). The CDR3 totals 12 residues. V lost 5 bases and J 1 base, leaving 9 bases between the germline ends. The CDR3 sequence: CAWVGESYEQYF. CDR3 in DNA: TGTGCCTGGGTGGGGGAATCCTACGAGCAGTACTTC.

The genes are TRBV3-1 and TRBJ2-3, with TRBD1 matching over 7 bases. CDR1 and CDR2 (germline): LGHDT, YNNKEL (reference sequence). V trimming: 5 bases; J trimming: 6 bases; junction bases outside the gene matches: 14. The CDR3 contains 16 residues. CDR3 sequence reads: CASSKFRDSQSDTQYF. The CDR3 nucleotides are TGTGCCAGCAGCAAATTCCGGGACAGTCAATCTGATACGCAGTATTTT.

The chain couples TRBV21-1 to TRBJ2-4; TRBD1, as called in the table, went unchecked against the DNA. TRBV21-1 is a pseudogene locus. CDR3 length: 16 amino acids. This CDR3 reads CASTDGQGNSKNIQYF. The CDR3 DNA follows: TGTGCCAGCACCGACGGACAGGGTAATTCCAAAAACATTCAGTACTTC.

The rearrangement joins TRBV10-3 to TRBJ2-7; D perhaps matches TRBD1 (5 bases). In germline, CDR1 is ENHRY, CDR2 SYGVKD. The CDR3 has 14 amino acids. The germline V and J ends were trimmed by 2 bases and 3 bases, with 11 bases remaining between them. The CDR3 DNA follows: TGTGCCATCAGTGAGAGGGGTGGCAGCTACGAGCAGTACTTC. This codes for CAISERGGSYEQYF.

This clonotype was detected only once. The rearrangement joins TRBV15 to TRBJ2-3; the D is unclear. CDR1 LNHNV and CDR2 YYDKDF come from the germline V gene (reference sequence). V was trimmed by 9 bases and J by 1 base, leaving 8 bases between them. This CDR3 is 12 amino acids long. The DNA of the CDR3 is TGTGCCACAGCGATTGGCACAGATACGCAGTATTTT. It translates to CATAIGTDTQYF.

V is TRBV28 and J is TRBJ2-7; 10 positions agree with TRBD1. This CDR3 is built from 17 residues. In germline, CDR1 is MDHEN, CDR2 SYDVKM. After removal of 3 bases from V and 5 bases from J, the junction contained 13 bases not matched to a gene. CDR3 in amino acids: CASSFPPRTGTGDEQYF. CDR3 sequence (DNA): TGTGCCAGCAGTTTCCCCCCCCGAACCGGGACAGGGGACGAGCAGTACTTC.

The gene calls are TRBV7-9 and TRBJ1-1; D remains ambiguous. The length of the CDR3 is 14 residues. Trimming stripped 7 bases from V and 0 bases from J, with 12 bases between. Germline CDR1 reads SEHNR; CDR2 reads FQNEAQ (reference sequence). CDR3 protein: CASTPLIMNTEAFF. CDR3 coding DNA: TGTGCCAGCACCCCGCTTATCATGAACACTGAAGCTTTCTTT.

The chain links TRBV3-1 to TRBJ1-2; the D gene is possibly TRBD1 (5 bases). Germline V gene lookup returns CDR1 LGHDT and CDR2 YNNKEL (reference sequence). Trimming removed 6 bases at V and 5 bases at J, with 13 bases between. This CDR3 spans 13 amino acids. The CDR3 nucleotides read TGTGCCAGCAGATTCAAGGGGCGTTATGGCTACACCTTC. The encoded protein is CASRFKGRYGYTF.

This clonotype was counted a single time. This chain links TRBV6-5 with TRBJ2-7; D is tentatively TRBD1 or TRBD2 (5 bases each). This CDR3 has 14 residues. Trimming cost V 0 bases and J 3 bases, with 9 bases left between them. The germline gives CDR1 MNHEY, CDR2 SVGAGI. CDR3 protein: CASSYSWDDYEQYF. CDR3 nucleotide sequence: TGTGCCAGCAGTTACTCCTGGGACGACTACGAGCAGTACTTC.

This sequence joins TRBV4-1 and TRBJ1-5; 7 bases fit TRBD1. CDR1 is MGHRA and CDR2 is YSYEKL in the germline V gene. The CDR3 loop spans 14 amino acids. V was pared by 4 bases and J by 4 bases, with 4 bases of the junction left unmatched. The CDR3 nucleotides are TGCGCCAGCAGCCTACTCAGGGGGAATCAGCCCCAGCATTTT. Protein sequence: CASSLLRGNQPQHF.

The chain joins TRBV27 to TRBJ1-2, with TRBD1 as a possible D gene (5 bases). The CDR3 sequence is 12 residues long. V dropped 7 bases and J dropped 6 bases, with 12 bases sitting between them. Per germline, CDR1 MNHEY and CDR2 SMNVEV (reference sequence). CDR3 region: CASKSGGNGYTF. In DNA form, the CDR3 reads TGTGCCAGCAAATCCGGGGGTAATGGCTACACCTTC.

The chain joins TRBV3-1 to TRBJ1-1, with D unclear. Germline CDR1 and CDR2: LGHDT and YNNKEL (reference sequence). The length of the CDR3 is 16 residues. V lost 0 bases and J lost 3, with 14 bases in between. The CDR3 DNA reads TGTGCCAGCAGCCAAGATTTTGGAGGTGCGCACACTGAAGCTTTCTTT. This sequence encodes CASSQDFGGAHTEAFF. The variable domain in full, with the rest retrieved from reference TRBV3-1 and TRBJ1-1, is DTAVSQTPKYLVTQMGNDKSIKCEQNLGHDTMYWYKQDSKKFLKIMFSYNNKELIINETVPNRFSPKSPDKAHLNLHINSLELGDSAVYFCASSQDFGGAHTEAFFGQGTRLTVV.

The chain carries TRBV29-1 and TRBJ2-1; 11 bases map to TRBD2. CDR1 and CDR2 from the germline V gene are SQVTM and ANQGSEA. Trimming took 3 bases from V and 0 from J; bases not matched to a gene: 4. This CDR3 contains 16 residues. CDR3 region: CSVEILAGGSYNEQFF. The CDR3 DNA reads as TGCAGCGTTGAGATTCTAGCGGGGGGCTCCTACAATGAGCAGTTCTTC.

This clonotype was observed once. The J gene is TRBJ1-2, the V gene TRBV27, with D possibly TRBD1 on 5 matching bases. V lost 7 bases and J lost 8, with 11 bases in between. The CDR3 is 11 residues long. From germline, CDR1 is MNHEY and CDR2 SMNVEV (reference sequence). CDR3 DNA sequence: TGTGCCAGCATCGGTGGGGGAGGCTACACCTTC. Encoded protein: CASIGGGGYTF.

The CDR3 coding sequence is TGCAGCGTCCCAGTGTCGGGGGGTAACACTGAAGCTTTCTTT. Translation: CSVPVSGGNTEAFF. V and J are TRBV29-1 and TRBJ1-1; D is perhaps TRBD1 (5 bases). Germline CDR1 reads SQVTM; CDR2 reads ANQGSEA. CDR3 length: 14 residues. Trimming stripped 6 bases from V and 2 bases from J, with 16 bases between.

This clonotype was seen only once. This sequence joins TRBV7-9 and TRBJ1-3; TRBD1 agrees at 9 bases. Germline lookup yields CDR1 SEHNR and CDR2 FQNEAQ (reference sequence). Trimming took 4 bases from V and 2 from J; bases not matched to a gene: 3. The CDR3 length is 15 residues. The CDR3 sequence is CASSSWTGAGNTIYF. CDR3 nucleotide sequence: TGTGCCAGCAGCTCATGGACAGGGGCTGGAAACACCATATATTTT.

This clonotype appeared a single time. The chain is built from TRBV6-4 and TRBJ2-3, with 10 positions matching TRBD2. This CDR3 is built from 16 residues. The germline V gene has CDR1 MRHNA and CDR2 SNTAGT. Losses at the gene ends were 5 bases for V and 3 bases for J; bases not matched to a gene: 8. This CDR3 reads CASSQTPSGSTDTQYF. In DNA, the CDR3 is TGTGCCAGCAGTCAAACCCCTAGCGGGAGTACAGATACGCAGTATTTT.

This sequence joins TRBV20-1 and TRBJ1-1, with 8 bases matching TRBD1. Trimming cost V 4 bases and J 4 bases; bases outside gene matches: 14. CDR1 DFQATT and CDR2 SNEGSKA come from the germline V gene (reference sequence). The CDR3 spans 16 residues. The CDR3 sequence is CSATDRVELGSTEAFF. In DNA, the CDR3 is TGCAGTGCTACGGACAGGGTCGAATTGGGGAGCACTGAAGCTTTCTTT.